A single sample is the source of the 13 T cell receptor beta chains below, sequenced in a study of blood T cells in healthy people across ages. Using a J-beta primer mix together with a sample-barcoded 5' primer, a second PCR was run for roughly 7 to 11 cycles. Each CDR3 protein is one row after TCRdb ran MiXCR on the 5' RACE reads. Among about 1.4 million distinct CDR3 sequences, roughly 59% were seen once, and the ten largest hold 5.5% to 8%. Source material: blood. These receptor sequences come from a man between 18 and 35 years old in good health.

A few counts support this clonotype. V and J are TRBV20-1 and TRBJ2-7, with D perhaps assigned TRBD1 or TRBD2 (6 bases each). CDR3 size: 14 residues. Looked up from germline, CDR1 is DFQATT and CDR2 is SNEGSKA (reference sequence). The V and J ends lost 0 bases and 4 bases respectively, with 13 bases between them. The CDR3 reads CSAREGGRIYEQYF. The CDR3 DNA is TGCAGTGCTAGAGAAGGGGGGCGTATTTACGAGCAGTACTTC.

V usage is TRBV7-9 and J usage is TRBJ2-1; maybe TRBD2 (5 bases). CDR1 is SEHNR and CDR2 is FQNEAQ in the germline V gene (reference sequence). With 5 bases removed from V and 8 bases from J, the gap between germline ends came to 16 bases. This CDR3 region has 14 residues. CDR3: CASSPESGRDEQFF. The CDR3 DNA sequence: TGTGCCAGCAGCCCCGAAAGCGGTCGCGATGAGCAGTTCTTC.

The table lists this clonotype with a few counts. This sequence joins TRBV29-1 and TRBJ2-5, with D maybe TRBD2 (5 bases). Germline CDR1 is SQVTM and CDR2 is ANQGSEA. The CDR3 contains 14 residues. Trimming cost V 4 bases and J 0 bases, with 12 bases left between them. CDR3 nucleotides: TGCAGCGTTGTATCCTGGCGGGACCAAGAGACCCAGTACTTC. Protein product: CSVVSWRDQETQYF.

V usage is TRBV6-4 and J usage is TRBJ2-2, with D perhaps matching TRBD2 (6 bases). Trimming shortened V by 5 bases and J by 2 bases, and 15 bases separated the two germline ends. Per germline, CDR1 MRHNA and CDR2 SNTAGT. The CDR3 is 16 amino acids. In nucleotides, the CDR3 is TGTGCCAGCAGTTCGACTAGTGGGTACAACACCGGGGAGCTGTTTTTT. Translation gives CASSSTSGYNTGELFF.

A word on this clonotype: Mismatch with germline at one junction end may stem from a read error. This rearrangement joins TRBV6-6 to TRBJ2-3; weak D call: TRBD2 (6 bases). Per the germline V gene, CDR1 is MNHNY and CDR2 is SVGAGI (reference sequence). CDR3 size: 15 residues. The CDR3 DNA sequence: TGTGCCAGCAGTTATTATAGGGGAGGCACAGATGCGCAGTATTTT. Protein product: CASSYYRGGTDAQYF.

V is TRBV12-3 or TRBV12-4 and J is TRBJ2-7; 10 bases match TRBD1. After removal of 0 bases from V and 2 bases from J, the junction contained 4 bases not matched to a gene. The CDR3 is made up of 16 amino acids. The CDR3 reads CASSLATGGGTYEQYF. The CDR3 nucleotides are TGTGCCAGCAGTTTAGCGACAGGGGGCGGCACCTACGAGCAGTACTTC.

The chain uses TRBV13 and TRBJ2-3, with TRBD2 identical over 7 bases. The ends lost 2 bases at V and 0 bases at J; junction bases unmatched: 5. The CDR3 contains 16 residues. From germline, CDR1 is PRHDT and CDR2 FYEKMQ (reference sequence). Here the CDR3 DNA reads TGTGCCAGCAGCTTATTTACCGGGGGGAGCACAGATACGCAGTATTTT. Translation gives CASSLFTGGSTDTQYF.

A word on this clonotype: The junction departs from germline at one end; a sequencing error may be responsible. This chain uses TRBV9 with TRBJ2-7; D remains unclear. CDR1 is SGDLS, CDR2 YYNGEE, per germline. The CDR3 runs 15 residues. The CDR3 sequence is CSSSVGYNPTYEQYF. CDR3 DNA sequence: TGTTCCAGCAGCGTAGGGTATAATCCCACCTACGAGCAGTACTTC.

This CDR3 is CASSQGRFWEGLKLFF. In DNA form, the CDR3 reads TGCGCCAGCAGCCAAGGGCGTTTCTGGGAGGGCTTGAAACTGTTTTTT. The chain is built from TRBV4-1 and TRBJ1-4; D gene ambiguous. CDR1 and CDR2 from the germline V gene are MGHRA and YSYEKL. The CDR3 has 16 amino acids. V was shortened by 1 base and J by 11 bases, with 20 bases between the two germline ends.

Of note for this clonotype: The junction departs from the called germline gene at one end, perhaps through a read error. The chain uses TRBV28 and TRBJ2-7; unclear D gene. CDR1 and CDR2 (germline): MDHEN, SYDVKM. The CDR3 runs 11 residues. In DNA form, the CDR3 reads TGTGCCTGCAGTTCCATCAACGAGCAGTACTTC. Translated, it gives CACSSINEQYF.

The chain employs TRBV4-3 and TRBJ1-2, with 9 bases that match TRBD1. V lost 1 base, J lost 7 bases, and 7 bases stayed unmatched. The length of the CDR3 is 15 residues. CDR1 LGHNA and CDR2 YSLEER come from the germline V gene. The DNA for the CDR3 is TGCGCCAGCAGCCAAGGAACCGGGACAGGGTTTGGCTACACCTTC. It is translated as CASSQGTGTGFGYTF.

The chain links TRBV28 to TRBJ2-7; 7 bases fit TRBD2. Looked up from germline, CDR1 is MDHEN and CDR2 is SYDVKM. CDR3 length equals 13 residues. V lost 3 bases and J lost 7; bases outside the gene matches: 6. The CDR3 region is CASSLLQREEQYF. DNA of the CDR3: TGTGCCAGCAGTTTGCTTCAGCGGGAAGAGCAGTACTTC.

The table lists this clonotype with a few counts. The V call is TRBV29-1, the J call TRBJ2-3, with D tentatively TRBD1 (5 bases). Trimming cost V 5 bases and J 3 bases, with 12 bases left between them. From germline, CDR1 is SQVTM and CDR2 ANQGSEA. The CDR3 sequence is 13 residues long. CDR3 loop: CSVRRQLTDTQYF. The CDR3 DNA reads TGCAGCGTTCGCCGACAGTTAACAGATACGCAGTATTTT.